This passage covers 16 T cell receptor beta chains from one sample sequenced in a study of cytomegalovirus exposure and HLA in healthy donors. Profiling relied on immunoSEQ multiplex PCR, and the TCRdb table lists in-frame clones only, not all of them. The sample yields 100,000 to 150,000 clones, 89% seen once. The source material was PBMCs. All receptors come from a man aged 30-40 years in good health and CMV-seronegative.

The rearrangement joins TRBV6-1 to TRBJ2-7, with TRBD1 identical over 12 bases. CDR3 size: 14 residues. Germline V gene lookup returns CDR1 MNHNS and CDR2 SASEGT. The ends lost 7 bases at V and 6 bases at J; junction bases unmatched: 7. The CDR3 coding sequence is TGTGCCAGCAATACCGGGACAGGGGGCCGCGAGCAGTACTTC. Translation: CASNTGTGGREQYF.

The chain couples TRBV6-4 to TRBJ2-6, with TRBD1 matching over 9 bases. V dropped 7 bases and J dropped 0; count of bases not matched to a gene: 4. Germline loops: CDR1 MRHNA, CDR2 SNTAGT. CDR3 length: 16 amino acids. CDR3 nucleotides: TGTGCCAGCACTATGACAGGGGGCTCTGGGGCCAACGTCCTGACTTTC. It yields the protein CASTMTGGSGANVLTF.

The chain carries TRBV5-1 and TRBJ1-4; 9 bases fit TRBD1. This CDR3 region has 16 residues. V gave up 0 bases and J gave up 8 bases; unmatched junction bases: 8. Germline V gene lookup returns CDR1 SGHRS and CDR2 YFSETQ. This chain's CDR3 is CASSLAGTGLREKLFF. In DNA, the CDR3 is TGCGCCAGCAGCTTGGCCGGGACAGGGCTAAGGGAAAAACTGTTTTTT.

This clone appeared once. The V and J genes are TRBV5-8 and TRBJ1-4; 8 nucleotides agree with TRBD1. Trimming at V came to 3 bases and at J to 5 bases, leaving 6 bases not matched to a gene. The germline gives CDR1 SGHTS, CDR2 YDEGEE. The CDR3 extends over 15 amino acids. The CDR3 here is CASSSGQGGNEKLFF. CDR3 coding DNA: TGTGCCAGCAGCTCCGGACAGGGTGGGAATGAAAAACTGTTTTTT.

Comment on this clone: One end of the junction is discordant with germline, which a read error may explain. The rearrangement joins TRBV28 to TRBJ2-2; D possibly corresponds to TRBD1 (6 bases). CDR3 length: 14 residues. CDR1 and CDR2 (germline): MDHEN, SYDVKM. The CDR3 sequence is CASRTTGNAGELFF. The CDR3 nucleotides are TGTGCCAGCAGGACAACAGGGAACGCCGGGGAGCTGTTTTTT.

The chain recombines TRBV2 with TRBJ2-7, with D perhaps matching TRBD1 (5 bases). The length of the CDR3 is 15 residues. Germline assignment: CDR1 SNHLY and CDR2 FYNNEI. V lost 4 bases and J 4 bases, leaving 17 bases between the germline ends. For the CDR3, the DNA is TGTGCCAGCAGTGCACAGGACCCGGCGCGGTACGAGCAGTACTTC. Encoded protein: CASSAQDPARYEQYF.

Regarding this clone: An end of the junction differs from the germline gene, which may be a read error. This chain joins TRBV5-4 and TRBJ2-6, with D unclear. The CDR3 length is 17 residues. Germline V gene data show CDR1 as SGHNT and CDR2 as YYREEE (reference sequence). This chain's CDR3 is CASSLRTESSGANVLTF. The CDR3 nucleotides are TGTGCCAGTAGCTTGCGTACGGAGAGCTCTGGGGCCAACGTCCTGACTTTC.

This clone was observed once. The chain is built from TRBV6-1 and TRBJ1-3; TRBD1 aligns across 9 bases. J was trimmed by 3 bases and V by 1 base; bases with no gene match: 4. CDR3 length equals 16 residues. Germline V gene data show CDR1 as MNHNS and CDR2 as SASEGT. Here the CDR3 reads CASSEGTGENGNTIYF. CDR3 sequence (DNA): TGTGCCAGCAGTGAAGGGACAGGGGAGAATGGAAACACCATATATTTT.

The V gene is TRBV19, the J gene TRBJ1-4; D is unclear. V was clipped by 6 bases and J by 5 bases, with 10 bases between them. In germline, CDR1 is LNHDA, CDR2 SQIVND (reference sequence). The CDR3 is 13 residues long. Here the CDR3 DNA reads TGTGCCAGTAGCCCTGGCGGAAATGAAAAACTGTTTTTT. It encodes CASSPGGNEKLFF. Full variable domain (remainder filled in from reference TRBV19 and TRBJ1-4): DGGITQSPKYLFRKEGQNVTLSCEQNLNHDAMYWYRQDPGQGLRLIYYSQIVNDFQKGDIAEGYSVSREKKESFPLTVTSAQKNPTAFYLCASSPGGNEKLFFGSGTQLSVL.

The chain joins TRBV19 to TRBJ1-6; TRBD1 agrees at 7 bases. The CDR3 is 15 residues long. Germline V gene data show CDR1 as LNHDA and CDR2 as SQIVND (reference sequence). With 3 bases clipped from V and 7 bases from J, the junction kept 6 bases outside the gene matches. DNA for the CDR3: TGTGCCAGTAGTATTATGGGACAGACAAATTCACCCCTCCACTTT. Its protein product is CASSIMGQTNSPLHF.

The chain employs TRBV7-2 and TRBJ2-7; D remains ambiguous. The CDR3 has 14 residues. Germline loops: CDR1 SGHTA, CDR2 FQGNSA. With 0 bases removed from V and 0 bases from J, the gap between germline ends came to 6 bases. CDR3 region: CASSLAGSSYEQYF. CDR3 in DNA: TGTGCCAGCAGCTTAGCGGGCAGCTCCTACGAGCAGTACTTC.

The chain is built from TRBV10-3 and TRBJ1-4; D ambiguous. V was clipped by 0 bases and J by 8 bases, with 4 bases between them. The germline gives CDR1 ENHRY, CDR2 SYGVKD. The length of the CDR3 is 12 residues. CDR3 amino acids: CAISESQEKLFF. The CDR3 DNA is TGTGCCATCAGTGAGTCCCAGGAAAAACTGTTTTTT.

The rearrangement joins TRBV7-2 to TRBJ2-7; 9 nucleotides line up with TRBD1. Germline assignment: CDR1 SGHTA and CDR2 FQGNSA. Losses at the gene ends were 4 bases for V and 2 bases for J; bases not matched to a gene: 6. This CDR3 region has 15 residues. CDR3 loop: CASSYGQGPTYEQYF. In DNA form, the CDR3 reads TGTGCCAGCAGCTACGGACAGGGGCCCACCTACGAGCAGTACTTC.

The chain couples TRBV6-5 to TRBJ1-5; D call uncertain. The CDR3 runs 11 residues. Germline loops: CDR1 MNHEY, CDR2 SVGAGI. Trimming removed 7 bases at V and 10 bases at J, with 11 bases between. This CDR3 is CASNQAGPQHF. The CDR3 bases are TGTGCCAGCAATCAAGCAGGTCCCCAGCATTTT.

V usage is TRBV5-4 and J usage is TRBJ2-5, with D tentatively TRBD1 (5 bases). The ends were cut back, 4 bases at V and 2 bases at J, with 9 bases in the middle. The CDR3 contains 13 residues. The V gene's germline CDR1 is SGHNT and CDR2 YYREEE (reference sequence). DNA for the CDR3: TGTGCCAGCAGCAACAGGTGGCAAGAGACCCAGTACTTC. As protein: CASSNRWQETQYF.

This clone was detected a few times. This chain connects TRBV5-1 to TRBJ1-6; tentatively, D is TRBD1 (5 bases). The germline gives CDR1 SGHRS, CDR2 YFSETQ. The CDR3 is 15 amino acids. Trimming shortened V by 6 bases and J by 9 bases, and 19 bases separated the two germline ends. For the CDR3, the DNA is TGCGCCAGCAACCCCTTGCCGGACATAGCTTCACCCCTCCACTTT. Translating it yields CASNPLPDIASPLHF.